The 19 T cell receptor beta chains below all came from one sample that was sequenced in a study of cytomegalovirus exposure and HLA in healthy donors. The primer mix had 60 Vbeta and 13 Jbeta primers. The repertoire was sequenced with immunoSEQ multiplex PCR; TCRdb's copy has only in-frame clones and lacks some. The table includes 150,000 to 200,000 clones, around 80% detected once. The sequenced material came from PBMCs. The source of these receptors is a man younger than 30 in good health and CMV-seronegative.

This clone was picked up a small number of times. This chain connects TRBV7-9 to TRBJ2-1; TRBD2 is a possible D gene (5 bases). This CDR3 is 14 amino acids long. The V gene's germline CDR1 is SEHNR and CDR2 FQNEAQ (reference sequence). With 5 bases removed from V and 5 bases from J, the gap between germline ends came to 13 bases. The CDR3 here is CASSLASGDNEQFF. In DNA, the CDR3 is TGTGCCAGCAGCCTCGCGAGCGGCGACAATGAGCAGTTCTTC.

The count of this clone is one. The chain couples TRBV2 to TRBJ2-1, with no clear D. The germline gives CDR1 SNHLY, CDR2 FYNNEI. The V gene lost 10 bases and the J gene lost 0 bases, with 13 bases spanning the gap. The CDR3 consists of 14 residues. In DNA, the CDR3 is TGTGCCACTCGTCCGTCGAGCTCCTACAATGAGCAGTTCTTC. It encodes CATRPSSSYNEQFF.

In the case of this clone: The junction departs from germline at one end; a sequencing error may be responsible. The chain uses TRBV4-1 and TRBJ2-3; 8 nucleotides match TRBD1. Germline V CDR1 and CDR2: MGHRA, YSYEKL. The CDR3 is 16 amino acids. The CDR3 sequence: CASSQDTGGSTGTQYF. The CDR3 nucleotides are TGCGCCAGCAGCCAAGATACAGGGGGAAGCACAGGTACGCAGTATTTT.

This chain links TRBV7-9 with TRBJ2-2; possible D gene TRBD1, 5 bases. The CDR3 is 14 amino acids. V lost 4 bases, J lost 2 bases, and 8 bases lay in between. Germline V CDR1 and CDR2: SEHNR, FQNEAQ (reference sequence). Written as DNA, the CDR3 is TGTGCCAGCAGCTCCCAGGGAAACACCGGGGAGCTGTTTTTT. Protein: CASSSQGNTGELFF. The full variable domain, its missing parts supplied by reference TRBV7-9 and TRBJ2-2, is DTGVSQNPRHKITKRGQNVTFRCDPISEHNRLYWYRQTLGQGPEFLTYFQNEAQLEKSRLLSDRFSAERPKGSFSTLEIQRTEQGDSAMYLCASSSQGNTGELFFGEGSRLTVL.

V is TRBV5-6 and J is TRBJ1-1; D is ambiguous. The germline gives CDR1 SGHDT, CDR2 YYEEEE. Trimming shortened V by 5 bases and J by 3 bases, and 20 bases separated the two germline ends. The CDR3 sequence is 16 residues long. The CDR3 protein is CASSPKARGPYTEAFF. CDR3 in DNA: TGTGCCAGCAGTCCCAAGGCTAGAGGGCCGTACACTGAAGCTTTCTTT. Full variable domain (rest looked up from reference TRBV5-6 and TRBJ1-1): DAGVTQSPTHLIKTRGQQVTLRCSPKSGHDTVSWYQQALGQGPQFIFQYYEEEERQRGNFPDRFSGHQFPNYSSELNVNALLLGDSALYLCASSPKARGPYTEAFFGQGTRLTVV.

This clone was counted only a few times. This chain links TRBV5-4 with TRBJ1-3; 9 nucleotides align to TRBD1. The CDR3 covers 14 residues. Germline CDR1 reads SGHNT; CDR2 reads YYREEE (reference sequence). J gave up 5 bases and V 5 bases, and 5 bases lay outside the gene matches. CDR3 sequence reads: CASSSGQGRNTIYF. For the CDR3, the DNA is TGTGCCAGCAGTTCGGGACAGGGACGAAACACCATATATTTT.

This chain uses TRBV6-5 with TRBJ2-1; D is unresolved. The CDR3 is 11 residues long. V was cut by 5 bases and J by 7 bases, with 6 bases left in between. Germline CDR1 and CDR2: MNHEY and SVGAGI. The CDR3 nucleotides read TGTGCCAGCAGTCTCCTGAATGAGCAGTTCTTC. Protein: CASSLLNEQFF.

The chain uses TRBV19 and TRBJ2-7; 7 nucleotides agree with TRBD1. The CDR3 runs to 11 residues. Looked up from germline, CDR1 is LNHDA and CDR2 is SQIVND (reference sequence). With 8 bases clipped from V and 3 bases from J, the junction kept 1 base outside the gene matches. CDR3 loop: CASGTVYEQYF. The DNA for the CDR3 is TGTGCCAGTGGGACAGTCTACGAGCAGTACTTC.

For the CDR3, the DNA is TGCGCCAGCAGCTGGAAGGGAACAGGGGCCGATGAAAAACTGTTTTTT. It specifies CASSWKGTGADEKLFF. The chain joins TRBV5-1 to TRBJ1-4; 7 bases are a match to TRBD1. Looked up from germline, CDR1 is SGHRS and CDR2 is YFSETQ. V lost 3 bases and J lost 6; bases outside the gene matches: 11. This CDR3 region has 16 residues.

The chain recombines TRBV4-1 with TRBJ1-5; TRBD1 aligns across 8 bases. The CDR3 is made up of 15 amino acids. The J segment lost 7 bases and the V segment lost 2 bases, leaving 7 bases of the junction unmatched. In germline, CDR1 is MGHRA, CDR2 YSYEKL. The chain's CDR3 is CASSQIGQGRQPQHF. CDR3 bases: TGCGCCAGCAGCCAAATCGGACAGGGACGCCAGCCCCAGCATTTT.

V and J are TRBV7-9 and TRBJ1-1, with D unclear. V lost 4 bases to trimming and J lost 3 bases, with 15 bases between them. The CDR3 runs 15 residues. Germline V gives CDR1 SEHNR, CDR2 FQNEAQ (reference sequence). The CDR3 DNA follows: TGTGCCAGCAGCTCCCCATATGAGGGAGACACTGAAGCTTTCTTT. Translation gives CASSSPYEGDTEAFF.

The chain carries TRBV6-6 and TRBJ1-1; no clear D. Trimming pared 8 bases from V and 1 base from J, leaving 14 bases between. The CDR3 loop spans 14 amino acids. Germline values: CDR1 MNHNY, CDR2 SVGAGI (reference sequence). CDR3 protein: CASSMVTKNTEAFF. The CDR3 DNA reads TGTGCCAGCTCCATGGTCACTAAGAACACTGAAGCTTTCTTT.

The J gene is TRBJ2-7, the V gene TRBV7-2, with no clear D. The CDR3 length is 12 residues. In germline, CDR1 is SGHTA, CDR2 FQGNSA. The V end was cut by 5 bases, the J end by 6 bases, with 11 bases between. CDR3 in DNA: TGTGCCAGCAGCCCCCCGTCTGTCGAGCAGTACTTC. This codes for CASSPPSVEQYF. The variable domain in full, with the rest retrieved from reference TRBV7-2 and TRBJ2-7, is GAGVSQSPSNKVTEKGKDVELRCDPISGHTALYWYRQSLGQGLEFLIYFQGNSAPDKSGLPSDRFSAERTGGSVSTLTIQRTQQEDSAVYLCASSPPSVEQYFGPGTRLTVT.

V usage is TRBV2 and J usage is TRBJ2-1, with D perhaps TRBD1 (5 bases). The CDR3 covers 16 residues. Germline lookup yields CDR1 SNHLY and CDR2 FYNNEI. Trimming pared 1 base from V and 9 bases from J, leaving 19 bases between. CDR3 coding DNA: TGTGCCAGCAGTGAAGAAGCGTCAGGGCTAGTCAGTGAGCAGTTCTTC. Translation gives CASSEEASGLVSEQFF.

The chain employs TRBV5-1 and TRBJ2-7; 9 positions agree with TRBD2. This CDR3 contains 15 residues. Germline V gives CDR1 SGHRS, CDR2 YFSETQ. Germline trimming cut 0 bases from V and 2 bases from J; bases unmatched to any gene: 3. CDR3 sequence: CASSLVVAGAYEQYF. The CDR3 DNA follows: TGCGCCAGCAGCTTGGTGGTAGCGGGGGCCTACGAGCAGTACTTC. The entire variable domain, with the rest obtained from reference TRBV5-1 and TRBJ2-7, is as follows: KAGVTQTPRYLIKTRGQQVTLSCSPISGHRSVSWYQQTPGQGLQFLFEYFSETQRNKGNFPGRFSGRQFSNSRSEMNVSTLELGDSALYLCASSLVVAGAYEQYFGPGTRLTVT.

The chain carries TRBV7-2 and TRBJ2-7, with D possibly matching TRBD2 (6 bases). Trimming left V 5 bases short and J 0 bases short, with 8 bases between. This CDR3 comprises 13 residues. The germline V gene encodes CDR1 SGHTA and CDR2 FQGNSA. As DNA, the CDR3 is TGTGCCAGCAGCCCGACTAGCTCCTACGAGCAGTACTTC. Encoded protein: CASSPTSSYEQYF.

CDR3 bases: TGTGCCAGCAGCTTAGGAGTACTAGCAATAGATGAGCAGTTCTTC. Protein: CASSLGVLAIDEQFF. The chain couples TRBV13 to TRBJ2-1; tentatively, D is TRBD2 (6 bases). Germline CDR1 reads PRHDT; CDR2 reads FYEKMQ (reference sequence). The V and J ends lost 0 bases and 8 bases respectively, with 14 bases between them. This CDR3 spans 15 amino acids.

This clone was found a few times. The chain joins TRBV4-1 to TRBJ1-3; 7 nucleotides match TRBD1. This CDR3 comprises 17 residues. Germline CDR1 MGHRA, CDR2 YSYEKL. Losses at the gene ends were 2 bases for V and 5 bases for J; bases not matched to a gene: 12. The CDR3 region is CASSQPAKQGMRNTIYF. CDR3 bases: TGCGCCAGCAGCCAACCGGCGAAACAGGGGATGCGAAACACCATATATTTT.

The chain joins TRBV7-8 to TRBJ1-2; TRBD1 aligns across 7 bases. With 1 base clipped from V and 4 bases from J, the junction kept 6 bases outside the gene matches. The CDR3 length is 15 residues. Germline lookup yields CDR1 SGHVS and CDR2 FQNEAQ. This CDR3 is CASSLDRTGAYGYTF. The DNA of the CDR3 is TGTGCCAGCAGCTTAGATCGCACAGGGGCCTATGGCTACACCTTC.